This passage covers 27 T cell receptor beta chains from one sample sequenced in a study of prognosis after radiotherapy for stage I lung cancer. Genomic DNA served as the source from which two-round multiplex PCR generated TCR beta CDR3 amplicons. Primers specific to each TRBV and TRBJ gene drove first-round PCR. TCRdb reanalysed the multiplex PCR reads using MiXCR and keeps one entry per CDR3 protein. The sample lists nearly 35,000 distinct CDR3 sequences; around 30% were seen once. The sequencing here drew on PBMCs, taken before or after stereotactic body radiation therapy (not recorded which). Receptors originate from a donor of 50 years or more with non-small cell lung cancer.

Turning to this clonotype: It may be a read error: a sequence one base away is much more abundant. The rearrangement links TRBV28 to TRBJ1-2; the D is unclear. CDR1 MDHEN and CDR2 SYDVKM come from the germline V gene. The CDR3 has 15 amino acids. With 1 base removed from V and 0 bases from J, the gap between germline ends came to 9 bases. CDR3 DNA sequence: TGTGCCAGCAGTTTATACGTCGGACCTAACTATGGCTACACCTTC. Its translation: CASSLYVGPNYGYTF.

This clonotype was observed many times. J is TRBJ2-7 and V is TRBV2, with a weak D call TRBD2 (5 bases). Trimming shortened V by 8 bases and J by 3 bases, and 17 bases separated the two germline ends. The CDR3 runs to 14 residues. CDR1 is SNHLY and CDR2 is FYNNEI in the germline V gene. The CDR3 loop is CASHNPGSGYEQYF. As DNA, the CDR3 is TGTGCCAGCCATAACCCTGGGAGTGGCTACGAGCAGTACTTC.

This clonotype was picked up many times. The genes are TRBV30 and TRBJ1-6; D might be TRBD1 (5 bases). This CDR3 contains 16 residues. Between the trimmed V and J ends, which lost 3 bases and 3 bases, there was a span of 15 bases. CDR1 and CDR2 (germline): GTSNPN, SVGIG (reference sequence). The CDR3 DNA is TGTGCCTGGAGCTTTGGGGGGGGAAGCTATAATTCACCCCTCCACTTT. Translated, it gives CAWSFGGGSYNSPLHF.

This clonotype has only one observation. A read error likely explains this, since a far larger clone differs by one base. The rearrangement joins TRBV30 to TRBJ1-6; D not resolved. The end of the DNA is better explained by TRBJ1-1, so the J call may be wrong. CDR1 GTSNPN and CDR2 SVGIG come from the germline V gene (reference sequence). There are 15 residues in the CDR3. Here the CDR3 DNA reads TGTGCCTGGAGTGTACCCCTCATTGGTGAACTTGAAGCTTTCTTT. Its protein product is CAWSVPLIGELEAFF.

There are many counts of this clonotype. This could be a read error, since a much larger clone is one nucleotide away. The chain employs TRBV5-1 and TRBJ2-2; 9 bases are shared with TRBD1. The CDR3 is 15 amino acids. Germline loops: CDR1 SGHRS, CDR2 YFSETQ. CDR3 nucleotide sequence: TGCGCCAGCAGCTTGCGGACAGGGGACACCGGGGGGCTGTTTTTT. Translated: CASSLRTGDTGGLFF.

This clonotype came up many times. The V gene is TRBV20-1, the J gene TRBJ1-1; D remains unclear. The CDR3 is made up of 13 amino acids. Between the trimmed V and J ends, which lost 6 bases and 3 bases, there was a span of 14 bases. The germline gives CDR1 DFQATT, CDR2 SNEGSKA (reference sequence). CDR3 coding DNA: TGCAGTGCAACCCCTGACTGGGACACTGAAGCTTTCTTT. It specifies CSATPDWDTEAFF.

This clonotype came up many times. This chain uses TRBV30 with TRBJ1-1; D gene uncertain. The CDR3 contains 14 residues. The V end was cut by 2 bases, the J end by 2 bases, with 12 bases between. Germline CDR1 reads GTSNPN; CDR2 reads SVGIG (reference sequence). CDR3 DNA sequence: TGTGCCTGGAGTCCCCAGAGAACCAACACTGAAGCTTTCTTT. It translates to CAWSPQRTNTEAFF. The whole variable domain, filled in from reference TRBV30 and TRBJ1-1, reads SQTIHQWPATLVQPVGSPLSLECTVEGTSNPNLYWYRQAAGRGLQLLFYSVGIGQISSEVPQNLSASRPQDRQFILSSKKLLLSDSGFYLCAWSPQRTNTEAFFGQGTRLTVV.

The rearrangement joins TRBV27 to TRBJ2-2; D gene ambiguous. This CDR3 comprises 14 residues. Trimming took off 11 bases at V and 7 bases at J, with 20 bases between the two ends. Germline V gene sequence: CDR1 MNHEY, CDR2 SMNVEV (reference sequence). CDR3 amino acids: CAARRAVTFGELFF. The CDR3 nucleotides are TGTGCCGCTAGAAGGGCAGTCACCTTCGGGGAGCTGTTTTTT.

The J gene is TRBJ1-1, the V gene TRBV9; no clear D gene. V lost 4 bases to trimming and J lost 7 bases, with 11 bases between them. Germline V CDR1 and CDR2: SGDLS, YYNGEE. The length of the CDR3 is 12 residues. CDR3 in DNA: TGTGCCAGCAGCCCAGAGGGAGTTGAAGCTTTCTTT. The encoded protein is CASSPEGVEAFF.

This clonotype was found many times. The rearrangement joins TRBV18 to TRBJ1-1; D unresolved. Per germline, CDR1 KGHSH and CDR2 LQKENI. This CDR3 is 13 amino acids long. Between the trimmed V and J ends, which lost 5 bases and 3 bases, there was a span of 10 bases. The CDR3 bases are TGTGCCAGCTCATCCCGACACGACACTGAAGCTTTCTTT. Residues: CASSSRHDTEAFF.

Details on this clonotype: A far larger clone is only one base removed, so a read error is likely. The rearrangement links TRBV12-3 or TRBV12-4 to TRBJ2-7; TRBD1 is a possible D gene (5 bases). V was cut by 5 bases and J by 2 bases, with 16 bases left in between. This CDR3 spans 15 amino acids. CDR3 sequence (DNA): TGTGCCAGCAGTGAGTCGGAGACAGCGACCTACGAGCAGTACTTC. Translation gives CASSESETATYEQYF.

On this clonotype: A far larger clone is one base from this, pointing to a likely read error. The V gene is TRBV6-2 or TRBV6-3, the J gene TRBJ2-5; the D call may be TRBD1 or TRBD2 (5 bases each). Per the germline V gene, CDR1 is MNHEY and CDR2 is SVGEGT. This CDR3 comprises 11 residues. CDR3 nucleotide sequence: TGTGCCAGCAGCTCCTGGGGGAAGCTGTTCTTC. Encoded protein: CASSSWGKLFF.

This clonotype came up many times. The chain employs TRBV9 and TRBJ1-6; D gene unclear. The CDR3 totals 17 residues. Germline CDR1 SGDLS, CDR2 YYNGEE. The V gene lost 0 bases and the J gene lost 1 base, with 11 bases spanning the gap. The CDR3 here is CASSVAPGLSYNSPLHF. For the CDR3, the DNA is TGTGCCAGCAGCGTAGCCCCCGGACTGTCCTATAATTCACCCCTCCACTTT.

This clonotype came up many times. The V gene is TRBV7-9, the J gene TRBJ1-2, with D tentatively TRBD1 (5 bases). Trimming cost V 5 bases and J 0 bases, with 19 bases left between them. The germline gives CDR1 SEHNR, CDR2 FQNEAQ (reference sequence). The CDR3 extends over 17 amino acids. DNA of the CDR3: TGTGCCAGCAGCCTAACTCAGACAGCCCTTCCTAACTATGGCTACACCTTC. This translates into CASSLTQTALPNYGYTF.

For this clonotype: This likely came from a read error, as a far larger clone is one base away. The chain recombines TRBV7-9 with TRBJ2-3; tentative D call: TRBD2 (7 bases). Germline loops: CDR1 SEHNR, CDR2 FQNEAQ (reference sequence). This CDR3 spans 16 amino acids. CDR3 nucleotides: TGTGTCAGCAGTCCTCCCCGAGGGGGGGCAACAGATACGCAGTATTTT. Its protein is CVSSPPRGGATDTQYF.

This clonotype has at least ten counts. The rearrangement links TRBV5-1 to TRBJ2-2; possible D gene TRBD1, 5 bases. CDR1 and CDR2 (germline): SGHRS, YFSETQ. This CDR3 is built from 14 residues. V lost 1 base and J 6 bases, leaving 10 bases between the germline ends. CDR3 nucleotide sequence: TGCGCCAGCAGCTTGTCGACAGTCGCCGGGGAGCTGTTTTTT. Amino acids: CASSLSTVAGELFF. The full variable domain, in which reference TRBV5-1 and TRBJ2-2 provide the parts outside the CDR3, is KAGVTQTPRYLIKTRGQQVTLSCSPISGHRSVSWYQQTPGQGLQFLFEYFSETQRNKGNFPGRFSGRQFSNSRSEMNVSTLELGDSALYLCASSLSTVAGELFFGEGSRLTVL.

This clonotype was recorded at least ten times. The genes are TRBV20-1 and TRBJ1-2; D gene ambiguous. Germline-derived CDR1 and CDR2 are DFQATT and SNEGSKA (reference sequence). This CDR3 is built from 11 residues. Trimming cost V 6 bases and J 3 bases, with 8 bases left between them. CDR3: CSAKRDYGYTF. In nucleotides, the CDR3 is TGCAGTGCGAAGAGAGACTATGGCTACACCTTC.

This clonotype was picked up many times. V gene TRBV11-2 combines with J gene TRBJ2-7; TRBD2 might be the D (5 bases). The CDR3 has 12 residues. V gave up 5 bases and J gave up 6 bases, with 11 bases separating them. CDR1 and CDR2 (germline): SGHAT, FQNNGV. The CDR3 loop is CASSPGVAEQYF. CDR3 DNA: TGTGCCAGCAGCCCCGGGGTCGCCGAGCAGTACTTC.

This clonotype has at least ten counts. The J gene is TRBJ2-2, the V gene TRBV30, with TRBD1 matching 10 bases. From germline, CDR1 is GTSNPN and CDR2 SVGIG (reference sequence). CDR3 length: 15 amino acids. Germline trimming cut 5 bases from V and 8 bases from J; bases unmatched to any gene: 11. The CDR3 sequence: CAWDQGQGYGGELFF. The DNA of the CDR3 is TGTGCCTGGGATCAGGGACAGGGGTATGGTGGGGAGCTGTTTTTT.

This clonotype occurred many times. This chain connects TRBV19 to TRBJ2-5; 8 bases agree with TRBD1. CDR1 and CDR2 from the germline V gene are LNHDA and SQIVND (reference sequence). With V trimmed by 0 bases and J by 4 bases, 10 bases remained unmatched. This CDR3 contains 17 residues. CDR3 in DNA: TGTGCCAGTAGTATAGAGTGCGACAGGGGCCCGGGAGAGACCCAGTACTTC. It translates to CASSIECDRGPGETQYF.

This clonotype has a count of ten or more. V is TRBV10-3 and J is TRBJ2-7, with 9 positions matching TRBD1. CDR3 size: 13 residues. The trim removed 4 bases at V and 2 bases at J, leaving 0 bases unmatched. Looked up from germline, CDR1 is ENHRY and CDR2 is SYGVKD. This CDR3 reads CAISGQGAYEQYF. The CDR3 DNA reads as TGTGCCATCAGTGGACAGGGGGCCTACGAGCAGTACTTC.

By its share, this clonotype is medium-sized. The chain has TRBV6-2 or TRBV6-3 and TRBJ1-3, with D unresolved. V was cut by 0 bases and J by 0 bases, with 9 bases left in between. Germline V gives CDR1 MNHEY, CDR2 SVGEGT. The CDR3 length is 16 residues. The CDR3 spells CASSYSTAYSGNTIYF. The CDR3 DNA is TGTGCCAGCAGTTACTCGACGGCTTACTCTGGAAACACCATATATTTT.

In this sample, this clonotype turned up many times. The chain joins TRBV20-1 to TRBJ1-5; D unresolved. CDR3 length: 15 residues. V was pared by 0 bases and J by 1 base, with 10 bases between. Germline values: CDR1 DFQATT, CDR2 SNEGSKA (reference sequence). The CDR3 sequence: CSARDPGRSNQPQHF. The CDR3 DNA reads TGCAGTGCTAGAGATCCTGGGAGGAGCAATCAGCCCCAGCATTTT.

There are many counts of this clonotype. The gene calls are TRBV6-5 and TRBJ2-5; 9 positions agree with TRBD1. The germline V gene encodes CDR1 MNHEY and CDR2 SVGAGI. The CDR3 is 18 residues long. The V gene end was trimmed by 3 bases and the J gene end by 5 bases; junction bases not matched to a gene: 16. The CDR3 loop is CASSYSTLPGQGMETQYF. The CDR3 DNA sequence: TGTGCCAGCAGTTATTCTACCCTTCCGGGACAGGGCATGGAGACCCAGTACTTC.

The gene calls are TRBV28 and TRBJ1-6, with unresolved D. The CDR3 totals 13 residues. The germline gives CDR1 MDHEN, CDR2 SYDVKM. Between the trimmed V and J ends, which lost 5 bases and 13 bases, there was a span of 15 bases. This CDR3 reads CASSRAGGDPLHF. CDR3 DNA sequence: TGTGCCAGCAGTAGGGCGGGAGGCGATCCCCTCCACTTT.

This clonotype occurred many times. The chain combines TRBV2 with TRBJ2-3, with D tentatively TRBD2 (5 bases). The CDR3 extends over 16 amino acids. Trimming stripped 5 bases from V and 6 bases from J, with 21 bases between. Germline CDR1 SNHLY, CDR2 FYNNEI. CDR3 bases: TGTGCCAGCAGTCCCCTGGCCGGTAGACGCGGGGATACGCAGTATTTT. Translating it yields CASSPLAGRRGDTQYF. The whole variable domain, filled in from reference TRBV2 and TRBJ2-3, reads EPEVTQTPSHQVTQMGQEVILRCVPISNHLYFYWYRQILGQKVEFLVSFYNNEISEKSEIFDDQFSVERPDGSNFTLKIRSTKLEDSAMYFCASSPLAGRRGDTQYFGPGTRLTVL.

This chain uses TRBV7-6 with TRBJ2-1; 9 positions agree with TRBD2. CDR3 length equals 16 residues. Trimming at V came to 5 bases and at J to 7 bases, leaving 12 bases not matched to a gene. Germline assignment: CDR1 SGHVS and CDR2 FNYEAQ. CDR3 nucleotides: TGTGCCAGCAGCCAAATCCCTAGCGGGATAAGGAATGAGCAGTTCTTC. It specifies CASSQIPSGIRNEQFF.